The 10 T cell receptor beta chains in this list originate from one sample, sequenced in a study of cytotoxic CD8 clonotypes in ibrutinib-treated CLL. Produced via immunoSEQ multiplex PCR; TCRdb's table is partial and in-frame only. The repertoire holds more than 50,000 clones, around 52% seen once, with about 15% in the top ten. The specimen was PBMCs, collected after 12 months of ibrutinib treatment. These receptor sequences come from a human donor with chronic lymphocytic leukemia.

This chain links TRBV29-1 with TRBJ2-2, with D uncertain. This CDR3 region has 10 residues. Germline CDR1 and CDR2: SQVTM and ANQGSEA. V was pared by 4 bases and J by 7 bases, with 4 bases between. Here the CDR3 reads CSVVSGELFF. In nucleotides, the CDR3 is TGCAGCGTTGTCAGCGGGGAGCTGTTTTTT.

The rearrangement joins TRBV5-1 to TRBJ2-3; 9 positions agree with TRBD1. The CDR3 has 18 residues. The V gene end was trimmed by 0 bases and the J gene end by 0 bases; junction bases not matched to a gene: 8. Germline V gene lookup returns CDR1 SGHRS and CDR2 YFSETQ. The CDR3 here is CASSLGVRDRASTDTQYF. As DNA, the CDR3 is TGCGCCAGCAGCTTGGGAGTTCGGGACAGGGCTAGCACAGATACGCAGTATTTT.

For this clone: Other DNA sequences in this specimen translate into the identical CDR3. V is TRBV6-5 and J is TRBJ2-3; 12 nucleotides match TRBD2. The germline V gene has CDR1 MNHEY and CDR2 SVGAGI. The J segment lost 4 bases and the V segment lost 6 bases, leaving 5 bases of the junction unmatched. The CDR3 totals 15 residues. The CDR3 DNA reads TGTGCCAGCAGCCGCCTAGCGGGAGGGCCAGATACGCAGTATTTT. Protein sequence: CASSRLAGGPDTQYF.

The chain joins TRBV5-6 to TRBJ2-5; 8 bases align to TRBD1. Germline values: CDR1 SGHDT, CDR2 YYEEEE. This CDR3 spans 15 amino acids. V lost 4 bases to trimming and J lost 5 bases; unmatched junction nucleotides: 10. In nucleotides, the CDR3 is TGTGCCAGCAGCATTCGACAGGGGTGGTATGAGACCCAGTACTTC. It translates to CASSIRQGWYETQYF. The full variable domain, rest sourced from reference TRBV5-6 and TRBJ2-5, is DAGVTQSPTHLIKTRGQQVTLRCSPKSGHDTVSWYQQALGQGPQFIFQYYEEEERQRGNFPDRFSGHQFPNYSSELNVNALLLGDSALYLCASSIRQGWYETQYFGPGTRLLVL.

This clone occurred many times. This chain uses TRBV29-1 with TRBJ2-5; no definite D call. From germline, CDR1 is SQVTM and CDR2 ANQGSEA. V was cut by 5 bases and J by 8 bases, with 12 bases left in between. This CDR3 is 11 amino acids long. The CDR3 sequence is CSVNSGGTQYF. The DNA of the CDR3 is TGCAGCGTTAACTCGGGCGGAACCCAGTACTTC.

In this sample, this clone turned up many times. This chain connects TRBV15 to TRBJ2-5; TRBD2 matches at 9 bases. The CDR3 runs to 17 residues. The germline V gene has CDR1 LNHNV and CDR2 YYDKDF (reference sequence). Trimming removed 0 bases from V and 5 bases from J; junction bases left unmatched: 10. The CDR3 coding sequence is TGTGCCACCAGCAGAGATCGCGGGGGGGCTAATTGGGAGACCCAGTACTTC. This encodes CATSRDRGGANWETQYF.

The chain joins TRBV6-5 to TRBJ1-2; tentatively, D is TRBD1 (5 bases). The V end was cut by 11 bases, the J end by 8 bases, with 15 bases between. CDR3 length: 11 residues. Germline V CDR1 and CDR2: MNHEY, SVGAGI. The CDR3 DNA follows: TGTGCCTGCTCTCAGGGAGAAGGCTACACCTTC. Amino acids: CACSQGEGYTF.

The J gene is TRBJ2-4, the V gene TRBV11-2; D is uncertain. From germline, CDR1 is SGHAT and CDR2 FQNNGV. With 4 bases removed from V and 8 bases from J, the gap between germline ends came to 6 bases. The CDR3 covers 11 residues. CDR3: CASSSRDIQYF. CDR3 DNA sequence: TGTGCCAGCAGCTCAAGGGACATTCAGTACTTC.

A few counts support this clone. The rearrangement uses TRBV19 and TRBJ2-1, with D possibly matching TRBD2 (6 bases). This CDR3 has 13 residues. The V gene's germline CDR1 is LNHDA and CDR2 SQIVND (reference sequence). V lost 11 bases and J 2 bases, leaving 13 bases between the germline ends. CDR3 DNA sequence: TGTGCCCCGGGGGAGGTTCCCTACAATGAGCAGTTCTTC. Translated: CAPGEVPYNEQFF.

The rearrangement links TRBV6-1 to TRBJ2-3; unclear D gene. The CDR3 is 15 amino acids. Germline CDR1 reads MNHNS; CDR2 reads SASEGT. V lost 3 bases, J lost 1 base, and 11 bases lay in between. DNA of the CDR3: TGTGCCAGCAGTGATGCAGGTAGAGGCACAGATACGCAGTATTTT. Translation gives CASSDAGRGTDTQYF.